The rows below give T cell receptor beta chains drawn from one sample of a study of neurological immune-mediated disorders. TCRdb passed the 5' RACE reads through MiXCR, listing each CDR3 protein once. The sample has 78,000 or so distinct CDR3 sequences, approximately 5% seen once. Sequences were obtained from PBMCs. The source of these receptors is a woman aged 30 to 39 with multiple sclerosis. Both conserved end residues are part of each CDR3. A D gene is named only where the DNA matches it firmly. Some rows have no size entry. The others give once, few or many, or a class for an expanded clone.

V	D	size	J	CDR3	DNA
TRBV5-5	.	many	TRBJ2-5	CASSLGAQGSETQYF	TGTGCCAGCAGCTTGGGAGCCCAGGGTTCAGAGACCCAGTACTTC
TRBV20-1	.	many	TRBJ2-3	CSARDRGRSGTDTQYF	TGCAGTGCTAGAGATCGAGGGAGGAGCGGCACAGATACGCAGTATTTT
TRBV20-1	TRBD2	many	TRBJ2-1	CSARGLAGGPSYNEQFF	TGCAGTGCTAGGGGACTAGCGGGAGGGCCAAGTTACAATGAGCAGTTCTTC
TRBV5-6	.	many	TRBJ1-2	CASSLTVYGYTF	TGTGCCAGCAGCTTGACTGTCTATGGCTACACCTTC
TRBV3-1	.	many	TRBJ2-7	CASSQGGSGYEQYF	TGTGCCAGCAGCCAAGGGGGGAGCGGCTACGAGCAGTACTTC
TRBV5-1	TRBD2	many	TRBJ2-1	CASSWGTSGSYNEQFF	TGCGCCAGCAGCTGGGGGACTAGCGGGTCCTACAATGAGCAGTTCTTC
TRBV5-1	TRBD2	many	TRBJ2-5	CASSLAPSGAASETQYF	TGCGCCAGCAGCTTGGCGCCTAGCGGGGCCGCTTCGGAGACCCAGTACTTC
TRBV20-1	TRBD2	few	TRBJ2-7	CSARALATSGSSYEQYF	TGCAGTGCGCGGGCCCTGGCAACTAGCGGGAGCTCCTACGAGCAGTACTTC
TRBV6-2/TRBV6-3	.	.	TRBJ2-3	CASARGGSIYTQYF	TGTGCCAGTGCCCGGGGCGGCAGTATTTATACGCAGTATTTT
TRBV19	.	many	TRBJ2-1	CASSMTDEQFF	TGTGCCAGTAGTATGACCGATGAGCAGTTCTTC
TRBV11-3	.	few	TRBJ1-1	CASSLSGTKWAFF	TGTGCCAGCAGCTTAAGCGGTACGAAGTGGGCTTTCTTT
TRBV5-5	.	many	TRBJ1-2	CASSRDGRYGYTF	TGTGCCAGCAGCCGGGACGGCCGCTATGGCTACACCTTC
TRBV24-1	.	many	TRBJ2-3	CATSDFLTGARDTQYF	TGTGCCACCAGTGACTTCCTGACCGGGGCCAGGGATACGCAGTATTTT
TRBV14	TRBD1	.	TRBJ2-7	CASSQAGTGTYEQYF	TGTGCCAGCAGCCAAGCCGGGACAGGGACCTACGAGCAGTACTTC
TRBV7-2	TRBD1	.	TRBJ2-1	CASSPEGAHNEQFF	TGTGCCAGCAGCCCAGAGGGGGCGCACAATGAGCAGTTCTTC
TRBV5-1	TRBD1	many	TRBJ2-2	CASRQGNYQNTGELFF	TGCGCCTCCCGACAGGGGAATTACCAGAACACCGGGGAGCTGTTTTTT
TRBV5-5	.	many	TRBJ2-1	CASSPGPNSYNEQFF	TGTGCCAGCAGCCCGGGACCGAACTCCTACAATGAGCAGTTCTTC
TRBV3-1	.	many	TRBJ1-1	CATSSGRTTEAFF	TGTGCCACTAGTTCGGGCAGAACCACTGAAGCTTTCTTT
TRBV7-8	.	many	TRBJ2-1	CASSLWAREYNEQFF	TGTGCCAGCAGCTTATGGGCCAGGGAATACAATGAGCAGTTCTTC
TRBV5-1	TRBD2	many	TRBJ2-1	CASSLMAGVSGVGNEQFF	TGCGCCAGCAGCTTGATGGCGGGAGTGTCTGGGGTGGGCAATGAGCAGTTCTTC
TRBV5-1	TRBD1	many	TRBJ2-7	CASREGTGFSYEQYF	TGCGCCAGCAGAGAAGGGACAGGGTTCTCCTACGAGCAGTACTTC
TRBV20-1	.	many	TRBJ2-5	CSARKGGGRETQYF	TGCAGTGCTAGAAAAGGGGGAGGGAGAGAGACCCAGTACTTC
TRBV20-1	.	many	TRBJ2-3	CSATNKLQGFGTDTQYF	TGCAGTGCTACAAATAAACTACAGGGTTTCGGGACAGATACGCAGTATTTT
TRBV2	.	many	TRBJ1-4	CASSRDAPIATNEKLFF	TGTGCCAGCAGCCGGGACGCCCCGATCGCAACTAATGAAAAACTGTTTTTT
TRBV12-3/TRBV12-4	.	.	TRBJ1-2	CASSGAIARYGYTF	TGTGCCAGCAGTGGAGCCATTGCACGTTATGGCTACACCTTC
TRBV27	TRBD1	.	TRBJ1-5	CASSPSGGESNQPQHF	TGTGCCAGCAGTCCTTCAGGGGGCGAGAGCAATCAGCCCCAGCATTTT
TRBV6-6	TRBD2	many	TRBJ2-3	CASRPVAGIPDTQYF	TGTGCCAGCCGTCCAGTAGCGGGGATCCCAGATACGCAGTATTTT
TRBV6-6	.	many	TRBJ1-1	CASSSWTVNTEAFF	TGTGCCAGCAGTTCCTGGACAGTGAACACTGAAGCTTTCTTT
TRBV5-1	.	.	TRBJ1-1	CASSLRTANTEAFF	TGCGCCAGCAGCTTGCGGACAGCGAACACTGAAGCTTTCTTT
TRBV24-1	.	many	TRBJ1-4	CATSDPLVGEKLFF	TGTGCCACCAGTGACCCGCTGGTGGGTGAAAAACTGTTTTTT
TRBV6-1	TRBD1	many	TRBJ1-2	CASSSAGGGYGYTF	TGTGCCAGCAGTTCCGCAGGGGGCGGGTATGGCTACACCTTC
TRBV5-6	.	many	TRBJ2-1	CASSHYDNEQFF	TGTGCCAGCAGCCACTACGACAATGAGCAGTTCTTC
TRBV6-5	TRBD1	few	TRBJ1-1	CASSYTGQGTEAFF	TGTGCCAGCAGTTACACCGGACAGGGCACTGAAGCTTTCTTT
TRBV7-8	TRBD1	many	TRBJ2-1	CASRQGQGPSNEQFF	TGTGCCAGCAGGCAGGGACAGGGGCCCTCCAATGAGCAGTTCTTC
TRBV27	TRBD1	many	TRBJ1-2	CASRSGGSVYGYTF	TGTGCCAGCAGGTCAGGGGGGTCCGTCTATGGCTACACCTTC
TRBV20-1	.	many	TRBJ2-1	CSAPDYNEQFF	TGCAGTGCACCGGACTACAATGAGCAGTTCTTC
TRBV5-1	TRBD2	many	TRBJ2-3	CASSLKASGSTDTQYF	TGCGCCAGCAGCTTGAAGGCTAGCGGGAGCACAGATACGCAGTATTTT
TRBV20-1	.	many	TRBJ1-5	CSARTQPPGLMTHSNQPQHF	TGCAGTGCTAGAACCCAACCCCCGGGACTGATGACGCATAGCAATCAGCCCCAGCATTTT
TRBV6-6	TRBD1	.	TRBJ2-3	CASRLDRGTDTQYF	TGTGCCAGCCGATTGGACAGGGGGACAGATACGCAGTATTTT
TRBV29-1	TRBD1	many	TRBJ1-3	CSVRTGAHSGNTIYF	TGCAGCGTGCGGACAGGGGCACACTCTGGAAACACCATATATTTT
TRBV5-1	.	many	TRBJ1-5	CASAVEPDNQPQHF	TGCGCCAGCGCGGTGGAGCCTGACAATCAGCCCCAGCATTTT
TRBV5-6	.	many	TRBJ1-2	CASSFFQGPSYGYTF	TGTGCCAGCAGCTTTTTTCAGGGACCCAGCTATGGCTACACCTTC
TRBV12-3/TRBV12-4	.	many	TRBJ1-5	CASSLRQDQPQHF	TGTGCCAGCAGTTTACGACAGGATCAGCCCCAGCATTTT
TRBV10-1	.	many	TRBJ2-2	CASSDRGNTGELFF	TGCGCCAGCAGTGATAGGGGGAACACCGGGGAGCTGTTTTTT
TRBV20-1	TRBD2	few	TRBJ2-3	CSARDAQRGAIDTQYF	TGCAGTGCTAGAGATGCCCAGCGGGGCGCGATAGATACGCAGTATTTT
TRBV5-1	.	many	TRBJ2-5	CASSLAVIRAETQYF	TGCGCCAGCAGCTTGGCAGTCATCAGGGCTGAGACCCAGTACTTC
TRBV20-1	TRBD2	many	TRBJ2-1	CSAAGGPMSPYNEQFF	TGCAGTGCGGCGGGAGGGCCGATGTCTCCCTACAATGAGCAGTTCTTC
TRBV5-1	.	many	TRBJ2-2	CASSLGPNTGELFF	TGCGCCAGCAGCCTGGGGCCGAACACCGGGGAGCTGTTTTTT
TRBV3-1	TRBD2	many	TRBJ2-1	CASSQASGGTHGEQFF	TGTGCCAGCAGCCAAGCTAGCGGGGGAACCCATGGTGAGCAGTTCTTC
TRBV15	.	many	TRBJ2-1	CATSRDVNEQFF	TGTGCCACCAGCAGAGATGTGAATGAGCAGTTCTTC
TRBV10-3	TRBD1	.	TRBJ2-6	CAIRAGGGVTPGANVLTF	TGTGCCATCAGAGCAGGGGGCGGAGTAACGCCTGGGGCCAACGTCCTGACTTTC
TRBV5-1	.	many	TRBJ2-1	CASSLVTGNYNEQFF	TGCGCCAGCAGCTTGGTGACAGGAAACTACAATGAGCAGTTCTTC
TRBV20-1	.	many	TRBJ1-2	CSATTPGGGAFGYGYTF	TGCAGTGCTACCACCCCGGGGGGGGGCGCCTTCGGCTATGGCTACACCTTC
TRBV4-1	.	.	TRBJ2-1	CASSQEGRGSSYNEQFF	TGCGCCAGCAGCCAAGAAGGCAGGGGAAGCTCCTACAATGAGCAGTTCTTC